The 13 T cell receptor beta chains below all came from one sample that was sequenced in a study of shared clonotypes between healthy human individuals. Sequencing used immunoSEQ multiplex PCR; TCRdb keeps in-frame clones, though not all of them. There are roughly 2 million clones in the sample; roughly 95% occur only once, and roughly 0.13% lies in the top ten. Sequenced sample: naive CD4+ T cells sorted from blood. Subset of the sample: CD45RA+ positively selected. These receptors were taken from a man between 18 and 29 years old in good health.

The chain joins TRBV19 to TRBJ1-5; a possible D gene is TRBD1 (6 bases). CDR1 and CDR2 (germline): LNHDA, SQIVND (reference sequence). CDR3 length: 16 residues. V was clipped by 8 bases and J by 1 base, with 18 bases between them. As DNA, the CDR3 is TGTGCCAGTCGGGTTTTGGGGACATTAAGCAATCAGCCCCAGCATTTT. It specifies CASRVLGTLSNQPQHF.

V and J are TRBV2 and TRBJ2-7; 11 positions match TRBD1. After removal of 4 bases from V and 1 base from J, the junction contained 6 bases not matched to a gene. The CDR3 is 16 residues long. Germline CDR1 is SNHLY and CDR2 is FYNNEI. CDR3: CASSGTGGFSSYEQYF. DNA for the CDR3: TGTGCCAGCAGTGGGACAGGGGGCTTTTCGTCCTACGAGCAGTACTTC.

The CDR3 loop is CASSLSLASNEQFF. DNA of the CDR3: TGTGCCAGCAGCTTGAGTCTAGCTAGCAATGAGCAGTTCTTC. The V and J genes are TRBV7-2 and TRBJ2-1, with D possibly being TRBD2 (5 bases). CDR3 length: 14 residues. Trimming stripped 3 bases from V and 6 bases from J, with 12 bases between. Per the germline V gene, CDR1 is SGHTA and CDR2 is FQGNSA.

This clone was recorded once. V is TRBV7-2 and J is TRBJ2-3, with D hard to call. CDR3 size: 15 residues. Trimming removed 1 base at V and 4 bases at J, with 12 bases between. Germline CDR1 is SGHTA and CDR2 is FQGNSA. As DNA, the CDR3 is TGTGCCAGCAGCTTAGGGCCCATCGGTCCAGATACGCAGTATTTT. It codes for CASSLGPIGPDTQYF.

This chain uses TRBV5-1 with TRBJ1-2; D gene uncertain. The length of the CDR3 is 18 residues. Trimming pared 4 bases from V and 6 bases from J, leaving 28 bases between. From germline, CDR1 is SGHRS and CDR2 YFSETQ. The CDR3 here is CASSARPGSFPVQNGYTF. The CDR3 nucleotides are TGCGCCAGCAGCGCTCGCCCCGGGTCCTTCCCCGTTCAAAATGGCTACACCTTC.

This clone occurred once. The CDR3 protein is CASSLGFGTGGYTGELFF. CDR3 nucleotide sequence: TGTGCCAGCAGCTTGGGGTTCGGGACAGGGGGTTACACCGGGGAGCTGTTTTTT. The chain joins TRBV5-4 to TRBJ2-2, with 11 positions matching TRBD1. Trimming took 0 bases from V and 3 from J; bases not matched to a gene: 7. CDR1 and CDR2 from the germline V gene are SGHNT and YYREEE (reference sequence). This CDR3 comprises 18 residues.

CDR3 loop: CASSEVANLVQFF. The CDR3 DNA follows: TGTGCCAGCAGTGAAGTTGCTAACCTGGTACAGTTCTTC. The chain employs TRBV2 and TRBJ2-1; D is unclear. There are 13 residues in the CDR3. Germline values: CDR1 SNHLY, CDR2 FYNNEI. Trimming took 1 base from V and 13 from J, leaving 14 bases between them.

The V call is TRBV7-9, the J call TRBJ1-4, with TRBD1 as a possible D gene (5 bases). Germline V gene sequence: CDR1 SEHNR, CDR2 FQNEAQ (reference sequence). The CDR3 contains 16 residues. V was pared by 1 base and J by 10 bases, with 19 bases between. The CDR3 is CASSLGAGTGMGKLFF. The CDR3 DNA follows: TGTGCCAGCAGCTTAGGCGCCGGGACGGGGATGGGAAAACTGTTTTTT.

The genes are TRBV4-1 and TRBJ2-5, with D uncertain. V lost 1 base and J 1 base, leaving 7 bases between the germline ends. Looked up from germline, CDR1 is MGHRA and CDR2 is YSYEKL. This CDR3 is built from 14 residues. CDR3 amino acids: CASSQVAIQETQYF. The CDR3 DNA reads as TGCGCCAGCAGCCAAGTGGCGATCCAAGAGACCCAGTACTTC.

This chain links TRBV5-5 with TRBJ1-2; 9 positions match TRBD1. There are 14 residues in the CDR3. Germline CDR1 SGHKS, CDR2 YYEKEE (reference sequence). V dropped 4 bases and J dropped 8; count of bases not matched to a gene: 9. CDR3 coding DNA: TGTGCCAGCAGCACAGTGGACAGGGGCAGAGGCTACACCTTC. It is translated as CASSTVDRGRGYTF.

The rearrangement links TRBV5-6 to TRBJ2-7; D might be TRBD1 or TRBD2, each matching 5 bases. CDR3 length: 12 amino acids. Between the trimmed V and J ends, which lost 1 base and 5 bases, there was a span of 7 bases. Germline values: CDR1 SGHDT, CDR2 YYEEEE. CDR3 sequence reads: CASSLRGDEQYF. CDR3 bases: TGTGCCAGCAGCTTGAGAGGGGACGAGCAGTACTTC.

Concerning this clone itself: A junction boundary mismatches the germline segment, possibly from a read error. The chain couples TRBV6-5 to TRBJ2-7, with a weak D call TRBD2 (5 bases). Germline loops: CDR1 MNHEY, CDR2 SVGAGI. The CDR3 loop spans 13 amino acids. The chain's CDR3 is CAISVLTGGEQYF. The DNA for the CDR3 is TGTGCCATCAGTGTCTTAACCGGAGGCGAGCAGTACTTC.

This chain connects TRBV6-6 to TRBJ2-1, with TRBD2 matching 9 bases. This CDR3 comprises 16 residues. Germline CDR1 is MNHNY and CDR2 is SVGAGI (reference sequence). V was pared by 9 bases and J by 7 bases, with 16 bases of the junction left unmatched. The CDR3: CASVRVSGSGGNEQFF. For the CDR3, the DNA is TGTGCCAGTGTCCGCGTTAGCGGGAGCGGGGGGAATGAGCAGTTCTTC.